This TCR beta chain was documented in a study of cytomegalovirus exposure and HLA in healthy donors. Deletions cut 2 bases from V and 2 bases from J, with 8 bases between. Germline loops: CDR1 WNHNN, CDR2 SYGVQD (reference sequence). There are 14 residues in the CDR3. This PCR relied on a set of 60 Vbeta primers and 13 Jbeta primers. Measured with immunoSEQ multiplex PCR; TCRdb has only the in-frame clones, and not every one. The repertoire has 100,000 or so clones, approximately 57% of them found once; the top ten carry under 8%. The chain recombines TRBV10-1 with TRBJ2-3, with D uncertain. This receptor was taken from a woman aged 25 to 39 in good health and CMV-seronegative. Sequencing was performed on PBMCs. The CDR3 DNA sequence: TGCGCCAGCAGTGAGCCCTCGGTCACAGATACGCAGTATTTT. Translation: CASSEPSVTDTQYF.